The source of this T cell receptor (beta chain) is a study of beta chain features in type 1 diabetes. Study-wide background: Similarity in age, gender and cell yields was seen between patients and healthy donors.

Isolated RNA was reverse transcribed in full, so expressed TCRB transcripts were sequenced. The data were produced by immunoSEQ multiplex PCR, yet TCRdb's version contains in-frame clones alone and is incomplete. The sample consists of fewer than 900,000 clones, roughly 15% of them appearing once. The sample holds a few counts of this clone. V was trimmed by 6 bases and J by 8 bases, leaving 20 bases between them. CDR3 size: 15 residues. CDR1 and CDR2 from the germline V gene are MNHEY and SMNVEV (reference sequence). This clonotype originated in a woman aged 18 to 35 in good health. The V and J genes are TRBV27 and TRBJ2-1, with D possibly TRBD2 on 7 matching bases. The source material was naive CD4+ T cells from blood. This chain's CDR3 is CASRSERGRAYEQFF. The CDR3 DNA is TGTGCCAGCAGGTCCGAAAGGGGGAGGGCCTATGAGCAGTTCTTC.